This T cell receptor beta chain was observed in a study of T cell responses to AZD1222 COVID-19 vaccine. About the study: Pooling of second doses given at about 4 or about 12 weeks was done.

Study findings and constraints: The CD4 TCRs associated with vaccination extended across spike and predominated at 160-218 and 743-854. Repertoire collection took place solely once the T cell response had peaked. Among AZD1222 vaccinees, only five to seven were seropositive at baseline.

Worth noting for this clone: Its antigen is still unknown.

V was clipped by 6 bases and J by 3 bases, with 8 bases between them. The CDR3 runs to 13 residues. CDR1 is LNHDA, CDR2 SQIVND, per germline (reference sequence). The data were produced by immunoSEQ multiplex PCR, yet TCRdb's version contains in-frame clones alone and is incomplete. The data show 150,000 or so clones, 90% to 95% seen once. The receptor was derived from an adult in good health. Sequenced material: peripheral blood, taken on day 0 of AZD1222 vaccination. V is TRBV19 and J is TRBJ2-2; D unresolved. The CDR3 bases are TGTGCCAGTAGATACGTGGACACCGGGGAGCTGTTTTTT. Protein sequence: CASRYVDTGELFF.